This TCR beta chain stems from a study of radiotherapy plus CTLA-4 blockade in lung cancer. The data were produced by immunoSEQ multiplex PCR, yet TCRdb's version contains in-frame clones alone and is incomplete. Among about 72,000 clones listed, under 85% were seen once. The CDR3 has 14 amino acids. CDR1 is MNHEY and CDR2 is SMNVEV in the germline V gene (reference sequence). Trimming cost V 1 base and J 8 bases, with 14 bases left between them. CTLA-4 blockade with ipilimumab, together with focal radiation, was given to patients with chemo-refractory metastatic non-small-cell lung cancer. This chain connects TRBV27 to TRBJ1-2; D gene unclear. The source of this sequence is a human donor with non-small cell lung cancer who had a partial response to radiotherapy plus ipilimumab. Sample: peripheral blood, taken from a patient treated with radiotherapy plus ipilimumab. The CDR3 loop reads CASSLLAAEGGYTF. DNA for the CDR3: TGTGCCAGCAGTTTATTAGCGGCAGAAGGCGGCTACACCTTC.